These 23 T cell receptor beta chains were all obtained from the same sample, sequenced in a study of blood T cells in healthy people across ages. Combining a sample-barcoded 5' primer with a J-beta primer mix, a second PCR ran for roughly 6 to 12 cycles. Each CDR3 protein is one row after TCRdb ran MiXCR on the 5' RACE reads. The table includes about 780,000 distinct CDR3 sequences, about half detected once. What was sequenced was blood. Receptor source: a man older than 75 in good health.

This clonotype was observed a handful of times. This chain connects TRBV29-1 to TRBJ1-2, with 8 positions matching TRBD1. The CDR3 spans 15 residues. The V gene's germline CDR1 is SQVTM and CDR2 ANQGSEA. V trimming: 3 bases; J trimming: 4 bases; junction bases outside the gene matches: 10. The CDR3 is CSVDGERQGFYGYTF. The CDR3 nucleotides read TGCAGCGTTGACGGGGAAAGACAGGGGTTCTATGGCTACACCTTC.

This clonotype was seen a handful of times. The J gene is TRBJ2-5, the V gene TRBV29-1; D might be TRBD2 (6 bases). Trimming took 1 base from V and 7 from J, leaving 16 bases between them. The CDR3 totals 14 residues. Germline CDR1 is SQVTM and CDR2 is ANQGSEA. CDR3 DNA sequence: TGCAGCGTTGAAGCTTTAGGGACTTCCGGGACCCAGTACTTC. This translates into CSVEALGTSGTQYF.

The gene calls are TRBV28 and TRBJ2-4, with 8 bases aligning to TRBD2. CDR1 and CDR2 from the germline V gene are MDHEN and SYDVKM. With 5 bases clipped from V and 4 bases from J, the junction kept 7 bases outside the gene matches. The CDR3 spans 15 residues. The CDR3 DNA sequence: TGTGCCAGCAGTGGGCGGGAGGACAATAAAAACATTCAGTACTTC. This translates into CASSGREDNKNIQYF.

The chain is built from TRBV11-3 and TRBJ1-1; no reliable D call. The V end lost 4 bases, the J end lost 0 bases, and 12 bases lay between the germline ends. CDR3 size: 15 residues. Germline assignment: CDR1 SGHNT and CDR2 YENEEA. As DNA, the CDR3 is TGTGCCAGCAGCTCTAAGGTTCGAATGAACACTGAAGCTTTCTTT. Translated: CASSSKVRMNTEAFF.

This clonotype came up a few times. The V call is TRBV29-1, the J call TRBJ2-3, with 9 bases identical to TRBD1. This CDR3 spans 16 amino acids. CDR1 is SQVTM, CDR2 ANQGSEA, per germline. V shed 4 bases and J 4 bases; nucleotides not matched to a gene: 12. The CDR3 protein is CSVANLPGQGSDTQYF. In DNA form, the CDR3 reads TGCAGCGTTGCTAATCTACCGGGACAGGGATCAGATACGCAGTATTTT.

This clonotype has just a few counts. CDR3 loop: CASSPQSGYTDTQYF. The CDR3 DNA sequence: TGCGCCAGCAGCCCTCAGTCGGGATACACAGATACGCAGTATTTT. This chain joins TRBV5-1 and TRBJ2-3, with a tentative D call TRBD2 (5 bases). The length of the CDR3 is 15 residues. CDR1 and CDR2 (germline): SGHRS, YFSETQ. Trimming removed 4 bases at V and 2 bases at J, with 14 bases between.

As DNA, the CDR3 is TGTGCCACTAAAGTCCGGGACAGGGCGAGAGATACGCAGTATTTT. Protein sequence: CATKVRDRARDTQYF. This chain uses TRBV10-3 with TRBJ2-3, with 9 bases aligning to TRBD1. V lost 10 bases, J lost 5 bases, and 13 bases stayed unmatched. The length of the CDR3 is 15 residues. Germline V gene data show CDR1 as ENHRY and CDR2 as SYGVKD.

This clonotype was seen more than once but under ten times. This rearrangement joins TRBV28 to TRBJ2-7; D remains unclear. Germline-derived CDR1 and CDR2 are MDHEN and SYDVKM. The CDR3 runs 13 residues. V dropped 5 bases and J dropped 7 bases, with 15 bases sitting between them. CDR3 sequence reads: CASSPARINEQYF. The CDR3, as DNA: TGTGCCAGCAGTCCCGCCAGGATCAATGAGCAGTACTTC.

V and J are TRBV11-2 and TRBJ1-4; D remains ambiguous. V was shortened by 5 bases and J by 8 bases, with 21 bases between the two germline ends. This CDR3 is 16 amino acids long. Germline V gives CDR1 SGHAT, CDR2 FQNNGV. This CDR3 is CASSPLSGRREEKLFF. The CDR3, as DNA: TGTGCCAGCAGCCCTCTGAGTGGGAGGCGGGAAGAAAAACTGTTTTTT.

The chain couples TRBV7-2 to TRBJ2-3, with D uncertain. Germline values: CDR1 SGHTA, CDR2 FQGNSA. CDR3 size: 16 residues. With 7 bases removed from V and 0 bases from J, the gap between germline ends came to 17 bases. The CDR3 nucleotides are TGTGCCAGCACCCTTCAGCCCTATTCTAGCACAGATACGCAGTATTTT. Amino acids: CASTLQPYSSTDTQYF.

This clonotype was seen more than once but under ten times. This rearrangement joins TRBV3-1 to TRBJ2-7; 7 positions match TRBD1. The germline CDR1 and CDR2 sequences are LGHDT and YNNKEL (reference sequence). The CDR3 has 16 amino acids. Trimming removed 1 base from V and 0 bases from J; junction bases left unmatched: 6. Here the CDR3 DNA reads TGTGCCAGCAGCCAAGTTGCAGGGGGAATCTCCTACGAGCAGTACTTC. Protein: CASSQVAGGISYEQYF.

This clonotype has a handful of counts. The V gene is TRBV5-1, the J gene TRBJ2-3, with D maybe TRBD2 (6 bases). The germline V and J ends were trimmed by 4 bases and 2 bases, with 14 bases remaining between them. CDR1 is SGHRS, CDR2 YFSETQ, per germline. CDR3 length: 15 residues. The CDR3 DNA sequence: TGCGCCAGCAGCCCCCAGGGACTTTCCACAGATACGCAGTATTTT. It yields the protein CASSPQGLSTDTQYF.

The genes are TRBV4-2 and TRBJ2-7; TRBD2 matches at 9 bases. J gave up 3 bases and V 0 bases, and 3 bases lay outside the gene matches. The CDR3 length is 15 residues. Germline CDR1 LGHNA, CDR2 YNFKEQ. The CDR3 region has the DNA TGTGCCAGCAGCCAAGAGACTAGCGGAATCTACGAGCAGTACTTC. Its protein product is CASSQETSGIYEQYF.

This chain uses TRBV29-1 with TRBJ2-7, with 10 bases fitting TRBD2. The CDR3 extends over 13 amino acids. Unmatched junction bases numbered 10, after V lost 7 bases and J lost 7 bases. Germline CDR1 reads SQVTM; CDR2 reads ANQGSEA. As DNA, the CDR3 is TGCAGCGCCAGCGGGAGGGCCAGAGATGAGCAGTACTTC. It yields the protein CSASGRARDEQYF.

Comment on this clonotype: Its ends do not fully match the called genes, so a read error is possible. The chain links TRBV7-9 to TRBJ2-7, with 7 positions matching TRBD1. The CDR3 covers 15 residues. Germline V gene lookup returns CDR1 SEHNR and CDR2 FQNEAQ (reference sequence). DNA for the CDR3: TGTGTCAGCAGCTTATTTCGGGACAGAATTTACGAGCAGTACTTC. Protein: CVSSLFRDRIYEQYF.

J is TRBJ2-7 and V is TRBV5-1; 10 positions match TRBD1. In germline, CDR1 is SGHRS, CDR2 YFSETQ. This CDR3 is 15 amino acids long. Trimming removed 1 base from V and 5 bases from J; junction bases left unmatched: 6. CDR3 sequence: CASSLSGTGAHEQYF. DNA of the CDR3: TGCGCCAGCAGCTTGTCCGGGACAGGGGCCCACGAGCAGTACTTC.

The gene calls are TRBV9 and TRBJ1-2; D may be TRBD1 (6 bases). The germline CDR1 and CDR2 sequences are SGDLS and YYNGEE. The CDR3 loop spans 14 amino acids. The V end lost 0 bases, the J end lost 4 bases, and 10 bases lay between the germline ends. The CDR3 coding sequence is TGTGCCAGCAGCGTAGAGGGGGGGACCTATGGCTACACCTTC. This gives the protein CASSVEGGTYGYTF.

The CDR3 coding sequence is TGCAGCGTTGACGGGGAAAGGAATGAGCAGTTCTTC. Translation gives CSVDGERNEQFF. The chain joins TRBV29-1 to TRBJ2-1; possible D gene TRBD2, 5 bases. V lost 3 bases, J lost 7 bases, and 10 bases lay in between. Germline-derived CDR1 and CDR2 are SQVTM and ANQGSEA. The CDR3 sequence is 12 residues long.

CDR3 nucleotides: TGTGCCAGCAGCGTAGCTTGGCTAGCGGGAGATGAGCAGTTCTTC. Translated, it gives CASSVAWLAGDEQFF. This chain connects TRBV9 to TRBJ2-1, with 10 bases aligning to TRBD2. This CDR3 is 15 amino acids long. V lost 0 bases to trimming and J lost 8 bases; unmatched junction nucleotides: 5. The germline gives CDR1 SGDLS, CDR2 YYNGEE.

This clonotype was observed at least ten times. In nucleotides, the CDR3 is TGTGCCAGCAGCGTCTCAGGGTACAATGAGCAGTTCTTC. Translated: CASSVSGYNEQFF. J is TRBJ2-1 and V is TRBV7-3; possibly TRBD1 for D (5 bases). The CDR3 is 13 residues long. The germline V and J ends were trimmed by 5 bases and 4 bases, with 9 bases remaining between them. Germline V CDR1 and CDR2: SGHTA, FQGTGA.

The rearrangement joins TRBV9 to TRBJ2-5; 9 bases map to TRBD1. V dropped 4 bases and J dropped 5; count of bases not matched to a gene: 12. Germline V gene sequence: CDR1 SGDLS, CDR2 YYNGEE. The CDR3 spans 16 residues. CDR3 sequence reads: CASSPMETGGGETQYF. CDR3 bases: TGTGCCAGCAGCCCCATGGAGACAGGGGGAGGTGAGACCCAGTACTTC.

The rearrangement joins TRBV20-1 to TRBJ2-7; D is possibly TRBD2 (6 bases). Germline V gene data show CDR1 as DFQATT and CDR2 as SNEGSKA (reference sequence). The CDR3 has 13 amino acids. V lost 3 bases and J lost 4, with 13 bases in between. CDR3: CSASVGSRYEQYF. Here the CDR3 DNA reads TGCAGTGCTAGTGTCGGGAGTAGGTACGAGCAGTACTTC.

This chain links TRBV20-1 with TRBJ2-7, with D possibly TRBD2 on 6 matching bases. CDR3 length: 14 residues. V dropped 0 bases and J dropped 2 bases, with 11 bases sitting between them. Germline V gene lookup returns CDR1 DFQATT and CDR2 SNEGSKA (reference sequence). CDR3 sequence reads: CSARDIRGAYEQYF. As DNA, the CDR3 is TGCAGTGCTAGAGATATACGCGGGGCCTACGAGCAGTACTTC.